The 12 T cell receptor beta chains in this list originate from one sample, sequenced in a study of patients and donors after allogeneic stem cell transplantation. TCRdb recomputed calls from the RT-PCR reads with MiXCR, one row per CDR3 protein. The sample shows under 200,000 distinct CDR3 sequences, roughly 24% of them seen only once. The specimen was blood, either unsorted or a sorted T cell fraction (not recorded which). The receptors shown here come from a human donor who was either an allogeneic HSCT recipient or a stem cell or donor lymphocyte infusion donor (not recorded which). It is not recorded whose cells these are; they may come from a transplant donor.

The sample holds a few counts of this clonotype. The chain has TRBV6-2 or TRBV6-3 and TRBJ1-2; D is unresolved. Germline CDR1 reads MNHEY; CDR2 reads SVGEGT. V lost 9 bases and J 5 bases, leaving 16 bases between the germline ends. This CDR3 spans 13 amino acids. In DNA form, the CDR3 reads TGTGCCAGAGCTTCAGAGAACTCGTATGGCTACACCTTC. Translation gives CARASENSYGYTF.

The chain combines TRBV25-1 with TRBJ1-2, with a weak D call TRBD1 (6 bases). This CDR3 is built from 12 residues. V lost 3 bases and J lost 6, with 8 bases in between. Germline V lookup: CDR1 MGHDK, CDR2 SYGVNS. CDR3 sequence (DNA): TGTGCCAGCAGTGACCAGGGGAATGGCTACACCTTC. It specifies CASSDQGNGYTF.

This clonotype was found a few times. The V gene is TRBV5-1, the J gene TRBJ1-2; D call uncertain. Between the trimmed V and J ends, which lost 0 bases and 4 bases, there was a span of 7 bases. CDR1 is SGHRS, CDR2 YFSETQ, per germline. The CDR3 is 13 amino acids. The CDR3 reads CASSLEPIYGYTF. Here the CDR3 DNA reads TGCGCCAGCAGCTTGGAACCGATCTATGGCTACACCTTC.

This chain uses TRBV7-9 with TRBJ1-6; D is perhaps TRBD1 (6 bases). This CDR3 is built from 15 residues. In germline, CDR1 is SEHNR, CDR2 FQNEAQ (reference sequence). V lost 6 bases to trimming and J lost 3 bases, with 12 bases between them. The CDR3 loop is CASRNQGIYNSPLHF. The CDR3 bases are TGTGCCAGCAGGAATCAGGGGATCTATAATTCACCCCTCCACTTT.

V usage is TRBV20-1 and J usage is TRBJ2-7, with 12 nucleotides matching TRBD1. The germline gives CDR1 DFQATT, CDR2 SNEGSKA (reference sequence). The CDR3 has 14 amino acids. V was pared by 6 bases and J by 3 bases, with 6 bases of the junction left unmatched. The CDR3 region has the DNA TGCAGTGCCGATGGGACAGGGGGCCTCTACGAGCAGTACTTC. Its protein product is CSADGTGGLYEQYF.

The chain carries TRBV10-3 and TRBJ2-3; TRBD1 matches 11 bases. Germline CDR1 is ENHRY and CDR2 is SYGVKD. V shed 11 bases and J 3 bases; nucleotides not matched to a gene: 7. CDR3 length: 14 residues. The CDR3 DNA sequence: TGTGCCGCCACCGGGACAGGGGGAACAGATACGCAGTATTTT. It codes for CAATGTGGTDTQYF.

The V gene is TRBV20-1, the J gene TRBJ2-7, with a weak D call TRBD1 (6 bases). V gave up 0 bases and J gave up 5 bases, with 20 bases separating them. Looked up from germline, CDR1 is DFQATT and CDR2 is SNEGSKA (reference sequence). The length of the CDR3 is 16 residues. The CDR3 DNA reads as TGCAGTGCTAGAGACACAGGGTCTCCAAACCTAGACGAGCAGTACTTC. Translation gives CSARDTGSPNLDEQYF.

This clonotype was recorded a few times. The chain combines TRBV20-1 with TRBJ1-2; TRBD1 is a possible D gene (6 bases). The CDR3 spans 15 residues. The V end was cut by 0 bases, the J end by 6 bases, with 17 bases between. Germline CDR1 reads DFQATT; CDR2 reads SNEGSKA (reference sequence). CDR3 residues: CSARDMQGSVNGYTF. The DNA for the CDR3 is TGCAGTGCTAGAGATATGCAGGGGTCGGTAAATGGCTACACCTTC.

This clonotype has just a few counts. The chain combines TRBV9 with TRBJ1-1; D uncertain. The germline gives CDR1 SGDLS, CDR2 YYNGEE. The CDR3 is 13 residues long. V lost 4 bases and J 5 bases, leaving 12 bases between the germline ends. DNA for the CDR3: TGTGCCAGCAGCACCGCGGCGAGGACTGAAGCTTTCTTT. It translates to CASSTAARTEAFF.

The chain is built from TRBV9 and TRBJ2-1; D remains unclear. Germline CDR1 is SGDLS and CDR2 is YYNGEE. The CDR3 loop spans 13 amino acids. Trimming shortened V by 0 bases and J by 9 bases, and 10 bases separated the two germline ends. For the CDR3, the DNA is TGTGCCAGCAGCGTAGTCTCTGGCACTGAGCAGTTCTTC. Its protein product is CASSVVSGTEQFF.

The rearrangement links TRBV6-5 to TRBJ2-7; weak D call: TRBD1 (6 bases). CDR1 and CDR2 from the germline V gene are MNHEY and SVGAGI. CDR3 size: 14 residues. V was trimmed by 7 bases and J by 0 bases, leaving 13 bases between them. The CDR3 protein is CASKRTASSYEQYF. The DNA for the CDR3 is TGTGCCAGCAAAAGGACAGCGAGCTCCTACGAGCAGTACTTC.

V gene TRBV28 combines with J gene TRBJ2-3; tentative D call: TRBD1 (5 bases). The CDR3 covers 13 residues. Germline lookup yields CDR1 MDHEN and CDR2 SYDVKM. With 5 bases removed from V and 6 bases from J, the gap between germline ends came to 12 bases. In nucleotides, the CDR3 is TGTGCCAGCAGTACGAGGCAGGGTGATACGCAGTATTTT. As protein: CASSTRQGDTQYF.